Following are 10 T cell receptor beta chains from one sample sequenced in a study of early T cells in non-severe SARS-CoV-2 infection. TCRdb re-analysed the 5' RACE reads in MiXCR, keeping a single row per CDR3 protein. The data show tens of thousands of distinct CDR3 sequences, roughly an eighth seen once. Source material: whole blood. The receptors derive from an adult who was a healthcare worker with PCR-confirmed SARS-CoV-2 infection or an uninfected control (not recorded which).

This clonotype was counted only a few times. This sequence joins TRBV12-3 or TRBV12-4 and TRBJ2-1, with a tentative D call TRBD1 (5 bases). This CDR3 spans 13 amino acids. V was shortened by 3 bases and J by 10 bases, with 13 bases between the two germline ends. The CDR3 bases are TGTGCCAGCAGTTTCCTCCAGACAGAAGAGCAGTTCTTC. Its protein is CASSFLQTEEQFF.

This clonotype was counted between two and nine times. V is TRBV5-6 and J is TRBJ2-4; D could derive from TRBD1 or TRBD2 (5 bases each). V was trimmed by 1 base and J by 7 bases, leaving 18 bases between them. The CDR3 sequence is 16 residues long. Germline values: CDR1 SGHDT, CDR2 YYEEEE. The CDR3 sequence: CASSLRRDLQRNIQYF. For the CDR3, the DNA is TGTGCCAGCAGCTTGCGCCGGGACCTTCAAAGGAACATTCAGTACTTC.

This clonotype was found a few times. The CDR3 here is CASSYDRDQPQHF. The CDR3 DNA is TGTGCCAGCAGTTACGACAGGGATCAGCCCCAGCATTTT. The rearrangement joins TRBV6-5 to TRBJ1-5, with 7 bases lining up with TRBD1. The ends lost 2 bases at V and 5 bases at J; junction bases unmatched: 0. Germline V gene lookup returns CDR1 MNHEY and CDR2 SVGAGI. The CDR3 runs 13 residues.

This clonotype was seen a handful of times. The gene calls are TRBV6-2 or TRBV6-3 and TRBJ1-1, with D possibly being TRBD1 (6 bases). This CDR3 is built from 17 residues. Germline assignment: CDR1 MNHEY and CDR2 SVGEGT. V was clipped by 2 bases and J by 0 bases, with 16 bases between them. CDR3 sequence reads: CASSYDRISHLNTEAFF. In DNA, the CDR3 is TGTGCCAGCAGTTACGACAGGATAAGCCATTTGAACACTGAAGCTTTCTTT.

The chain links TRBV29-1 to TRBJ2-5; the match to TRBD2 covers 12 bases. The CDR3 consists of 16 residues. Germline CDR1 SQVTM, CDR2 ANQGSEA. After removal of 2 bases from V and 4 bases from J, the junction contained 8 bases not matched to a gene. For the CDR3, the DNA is TGCAGCGTTGAAAGGACTAGCGGGGCCCCCCGAGAGACCCAGTACTTC. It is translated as CSVERTSGAPRETQYF.

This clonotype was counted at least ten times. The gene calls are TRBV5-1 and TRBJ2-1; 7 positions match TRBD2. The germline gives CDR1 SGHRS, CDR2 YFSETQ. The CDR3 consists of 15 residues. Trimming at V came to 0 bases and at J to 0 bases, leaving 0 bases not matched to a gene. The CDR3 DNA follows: TGCGCCAGCAGCTTGGGCGGGAGCTCCTACAATGAGCAGTTCTTC. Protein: CASSLGGSSYNEQFF.

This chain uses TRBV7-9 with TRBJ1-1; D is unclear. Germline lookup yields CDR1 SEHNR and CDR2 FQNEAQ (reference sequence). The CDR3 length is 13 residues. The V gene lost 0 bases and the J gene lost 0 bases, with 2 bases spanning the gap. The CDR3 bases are TGTGCCAGCAGCTTAGCAATGAACACTGAAGCTTTCTTT. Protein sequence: CASSLAMNTEAFF.

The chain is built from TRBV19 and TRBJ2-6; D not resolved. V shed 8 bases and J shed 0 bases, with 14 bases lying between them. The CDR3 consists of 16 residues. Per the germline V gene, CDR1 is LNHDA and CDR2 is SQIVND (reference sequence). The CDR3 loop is CASQADTYSGANVLTF. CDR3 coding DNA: TGTGCCAGTCAAGCCGACACCTACTCTGGGGCCAACGTCCTGACTTTC. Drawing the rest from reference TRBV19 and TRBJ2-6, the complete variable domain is DGGITQSPKYLFRKEGQNVTLSCEQNLNHDAMYWYRQDPGQGLRLIYYSQIVNDFQKGDIAEGYSVSREKKESFPLTVTSAQKNPTAFYLCASQADTYSGANVLTFGAGSRLTVL.

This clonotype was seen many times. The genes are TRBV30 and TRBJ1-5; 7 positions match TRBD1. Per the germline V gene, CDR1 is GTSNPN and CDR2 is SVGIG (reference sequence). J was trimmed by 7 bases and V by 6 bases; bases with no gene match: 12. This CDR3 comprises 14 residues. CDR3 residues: CACGRTGVRQPQHF. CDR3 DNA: TGTGCCTGCGGGCGGACAGGTGTAAGGCAGCCCCAGCATTTT. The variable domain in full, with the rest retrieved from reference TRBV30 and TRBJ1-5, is SQTIHQWPATLVQPVGSPLSLECTVEGTSNPNLYWYRQAAGRGLQLLFYSVGIGQISSEVPQNLSASRPQDRQFILSSKKLLLSDSGFYLCACGRTGVRQPQHFGDGTRLSIL.

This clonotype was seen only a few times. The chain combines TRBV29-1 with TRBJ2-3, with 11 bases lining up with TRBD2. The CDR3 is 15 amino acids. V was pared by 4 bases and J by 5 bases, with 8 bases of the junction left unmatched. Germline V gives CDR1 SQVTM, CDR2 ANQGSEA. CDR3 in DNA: TGCAGCGTTGGACTAGCGGGACCCCTTCGAGATACGCAGTATTTT. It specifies CSVGLAGPLRDTQYF.